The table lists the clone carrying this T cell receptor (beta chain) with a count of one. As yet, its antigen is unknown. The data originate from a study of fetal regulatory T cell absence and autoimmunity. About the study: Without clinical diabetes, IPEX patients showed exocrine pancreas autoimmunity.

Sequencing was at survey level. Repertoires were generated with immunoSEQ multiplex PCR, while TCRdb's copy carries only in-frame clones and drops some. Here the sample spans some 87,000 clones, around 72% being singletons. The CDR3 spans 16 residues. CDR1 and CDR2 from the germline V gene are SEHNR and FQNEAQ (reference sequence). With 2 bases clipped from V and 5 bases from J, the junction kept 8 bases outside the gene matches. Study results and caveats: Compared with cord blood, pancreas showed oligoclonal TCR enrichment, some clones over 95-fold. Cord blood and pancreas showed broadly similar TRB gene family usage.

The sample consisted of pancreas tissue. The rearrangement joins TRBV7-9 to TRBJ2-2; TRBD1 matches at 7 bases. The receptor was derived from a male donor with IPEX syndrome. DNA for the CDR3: TGTGCCAGCAGCTTACGCGAGGGGGCGCGTACCGGGGAGCTGTTTTTT. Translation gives CASSLREGARTGELFF.